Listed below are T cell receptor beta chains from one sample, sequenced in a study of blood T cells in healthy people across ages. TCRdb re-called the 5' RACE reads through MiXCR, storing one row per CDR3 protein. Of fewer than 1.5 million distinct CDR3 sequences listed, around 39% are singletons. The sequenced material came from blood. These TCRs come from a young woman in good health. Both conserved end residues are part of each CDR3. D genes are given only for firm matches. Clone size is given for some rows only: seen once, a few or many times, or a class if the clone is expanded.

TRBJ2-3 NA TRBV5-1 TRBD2 CASSDSGRYTDTQYF TGCGCCAGCAGCGATAGCGGGAGGTACACAGATACGCAGTATTTT
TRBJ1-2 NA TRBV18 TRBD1 CASSPLGQGAYGYTF TGTGCCAGCTCACCCCTGGGACAGGGTGCCTATGGCTACACCTTC
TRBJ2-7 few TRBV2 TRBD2 CASSSPFRLAEYEQYF TGTGCCAGCAGTAGCCCCTTTAGACTAGCGGAGTACGAGCAGTACTTC
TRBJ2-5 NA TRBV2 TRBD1 CASSWDRGRETQYF TGTGCCAGCAGTTGGGACAGGGGTAGAGAGACCCAGTACTTC
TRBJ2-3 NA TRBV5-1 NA CASSLLGSTTDTQYF TGCGCCAGCAGCTTGTTGGGCTCCACCACAGATACGCAGTATTTT
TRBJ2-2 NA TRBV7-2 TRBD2 CASSSSGRVANTGELFF TGTGCCAGCAGCTCGAGCGGGAGGGTCGCGAACACCGGGGAGCTGTTTTTT
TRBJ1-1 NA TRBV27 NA CASSLSDRTGGRGTEAFF TGTGCCAGCAGTTTATCTGACCGGACGGGGGGGCGCGGGACTGAAGCTTTCTTT
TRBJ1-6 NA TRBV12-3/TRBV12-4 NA CASSSTYNSPLHF TGTGCCAGCAGTTCGACCTATAATTCACCCCTCCACTTT
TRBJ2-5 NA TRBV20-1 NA CSAREPKGVWETQYF TGCAGTGCTAGAGAGCCAAAGGGCGTCTGGGAGACCCAGTACTTC
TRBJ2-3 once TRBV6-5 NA CASSDSIGDTQYF TGTGCCAGCAGTGACTCCATAGGAGATACGCAGTATTTT
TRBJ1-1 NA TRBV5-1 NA CASSPETNTEAFF TGCGCCAGCAGCCCGGAGACGAACACTGAAGCTTTCTTT
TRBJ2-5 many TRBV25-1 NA CASSDRGETQYF TGTGCCAGCAGTGACAGGGGTGAGACCCAGTACTTC
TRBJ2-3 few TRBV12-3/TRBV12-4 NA CASSPKGLGTDTQYF TGTGCCAGCAGCCCGAAGGGATTGGGGACAGATACGCAGTATTTT
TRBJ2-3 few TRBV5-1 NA CASSFGWGTDTQYF TGCGCCAGCAGCTTTGGGTGGGGGACAGATACGCAGTATTTT
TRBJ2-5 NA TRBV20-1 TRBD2 CSAKAASGGLQETQYF TGCAGTGCCAAGGCGGCAAGCGGGGGGCTCCAAGAGACCCAGTACTTC
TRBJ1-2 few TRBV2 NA CASRPNGFVDGYTF TGTGCCAGCAGACCGAACGGTTTCGTAGATGGCTACACCTTC
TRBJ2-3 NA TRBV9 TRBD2 CASSRLAGNLDTQYF TGTGCCAGCAGCCGACTAGCGGGGAATCTGGATACGCAGTATTTT
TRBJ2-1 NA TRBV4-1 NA CASSQGVLSSYNEQFF TGTGCCAGCAGCCAAGGCGTCCTGAGCTCCTACAATGAGCAGTTCTTC
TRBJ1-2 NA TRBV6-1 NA CASNGGTSNYGYTF TGTGCCAGCAACGGCGGGACATCTAACTATGGCTACACCTTC
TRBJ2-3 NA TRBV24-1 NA CATSDYRSSTDTQYF TGTGCCACCAGTGACTACAGATCTAGCACAGATACGCAGTATTTT
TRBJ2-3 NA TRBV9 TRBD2 CASSADAGGTDTQYF TGTGCCAGCAGCGCGGATGCGGGGGGCACAGATACGCAGTATTTT
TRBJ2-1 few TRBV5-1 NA CASSTGGGTFF TGCGCCAGCAGCACCGGGGGCGGGACGTTCTTC
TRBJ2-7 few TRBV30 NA CAWMRDTYEQYF TGTGCCTGGATGAGGGATACCTACGAGCAGTACTTC
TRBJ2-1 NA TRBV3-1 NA CASSQDRGIHNEQFF TGTGCCAGCAGCCAAGATCGGGGGATTCACAATGAGCAGTTCTTC
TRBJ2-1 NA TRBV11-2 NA CASSPNNNEQFF TGTGCCAGCAGCCCCAACAACAATGAGCAGTTCTTC
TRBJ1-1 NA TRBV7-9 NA CASILEPNTEAFF TGTGCCAGCATCCTGGAGCCGAACACTGAAGCTTTCTTT
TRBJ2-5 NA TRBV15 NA CATSRNHPQNQETQYF TGTGCCACCAGCAGAAATCATCCCCAGAACCAAGAGACCCAGTACTTC
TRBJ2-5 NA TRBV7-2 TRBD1 CASSKQTGEETQYF TGTGCCAGCAGCAAACAGACAGGGGAAGAGACCCAGTACTTC
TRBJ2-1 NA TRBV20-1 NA CSAPLVGKGGNEQFF TGCAGTGCTCCGTTGGTCGGGAAAGGGGGAAATGAGCAGTTCTTC
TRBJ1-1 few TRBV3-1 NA CASSQVGVKGTEAFF TGTGCCAGCAGCCAAGTTGGGGTTAAAGGGACTGAAGCTTTCTTT